The rows below give T cell receptor beta chains drawn from one sample of a study of blood T cell repertoires in COVID-19. The data were produced by immunoSEQ multiplex PCR, yet TCRdb's version contains in-frame clones alone and is incomplete. Of under 150,000 clones listed, around 85% are singletons. The sample was peripheral blood. These receptors were taken from a human donor in a cohort sampled during active COVID-19. The CDR3 runs from the conserved cysteine through the conserved F or W.

TRBJ2-3,TRBV5-1,CASSLARGGGAPDTQYF
TRBJ2-2,TRBV9,CASSAPLTEELFF
TRBJ2-1,TRBV6-2/TRBV6-3,CASSSVQVGFNNEQFF
TRBJ2-2,TRBV24-1,CATSDSRPGGTGELFF
TRBJ1-3,TRBV19,CASSPGTAGNTIYF
TRBJ1-5,TRBV28,CASNRPGTAAFNQPQHF
TRBJ2-5,TRBV14,CASSLAEETQYF
TRBJ2-2,TRBV4-2,CASSQVQGNTGELFF
TRBJ1-1,TRBV7-9,CASRDDRGSSGTEAFF
TRBJ2-1,TRBV7-2,CASSFRRPYNEQFF